This T cell receptor (beta chain) was observed in a study of shared clonotypes between healthy human individuals. Study-wide context: Each donor had three CD4 naive, three CD4 memory, two CD8 naive and one CD8 memory plate.

The table came from immunoSEQ multiplex PCR; TCRdb's copy has only in-frame clones and leaves some out. Of a few million clones listed, over 85% were seen once; the top ten hold 0.14%. The junction had 11 bases not matched to a gene; V was cut back by 10 bases and J by 5 bases. The CDR3 length is 15 residues. CDR1 and CDR2 from the germline V gene are MNHEY and SVGAGI. Source material: naive CD4+ T cells sorted from blood. The subset here: CD45RA+ positively selected. The chain is built from TRBV6-5 and TRBJ2-2, with 9 positions matching TRBD2. The TCR originated in a man between 18 and 35 years old in good health. The CDR3 DNA reads as TGTGCCACCTCAGGGCGGGAGGGTGTGACCGGGGAGCTGTTTTTT. This encodes CATSGREGVTGELFF.